Detailed here is one T cell receptor beta chain. Antigen unknown. The data were taken from a study of T cell responses to AZD1222 COVID-19 vaccine. General study findings and limits: Only five or six AZD1222 recipients were seropositive at baseline.

Clones were sequenced by immunoSEQ multiplex PCR, and TCRdb holds only the in-frame ones, with some missing. The table has about 150,000 clones, more than 85% seen once; the top ten hold roughly 1.7%. The V segment lost 4 bases and the J segment 3 bases; nucleotides outside the gene matches: 5. Per the germline V gene, CDR1 is SGHDT and CDR2 is YYEEEE. The CDR3 totals 14 residues. The sequencing here drew on peripheral blood, taken on day 0 of AZD1222 vaccination. This TCR was sampled from an adult in good health. V usage is TRBV5-6 and J usage is TRBJ1-2, with TRBD1 matching over 8 bases. The CDR3: CASSPDRVDYGYTF. CDR3 DNA sequence: TGTGCCAGCAGCCCGGACAGGGTGGACTATGGCTACACCTTC.